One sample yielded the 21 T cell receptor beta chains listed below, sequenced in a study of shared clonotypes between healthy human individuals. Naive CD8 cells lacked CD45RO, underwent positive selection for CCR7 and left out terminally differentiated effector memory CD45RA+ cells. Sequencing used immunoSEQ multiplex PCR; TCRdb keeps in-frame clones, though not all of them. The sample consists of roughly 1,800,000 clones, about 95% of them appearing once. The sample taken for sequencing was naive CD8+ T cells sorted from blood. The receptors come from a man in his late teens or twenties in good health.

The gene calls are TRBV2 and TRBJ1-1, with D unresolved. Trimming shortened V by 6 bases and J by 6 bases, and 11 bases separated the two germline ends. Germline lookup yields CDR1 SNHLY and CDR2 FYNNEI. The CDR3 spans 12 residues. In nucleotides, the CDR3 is TGTGCCAGCAGCGGAGCAAACGCTGAAGCTTTCTTT. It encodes CASSGANAEAFF.

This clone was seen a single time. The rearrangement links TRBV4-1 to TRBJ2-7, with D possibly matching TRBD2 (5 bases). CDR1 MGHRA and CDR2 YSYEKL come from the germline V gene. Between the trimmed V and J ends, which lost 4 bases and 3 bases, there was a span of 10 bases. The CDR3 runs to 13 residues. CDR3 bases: TGCGCCAGCAGCCCATTACTAGACTACGAGCAGTACTTC. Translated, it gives CASSPLLDYEQYF.

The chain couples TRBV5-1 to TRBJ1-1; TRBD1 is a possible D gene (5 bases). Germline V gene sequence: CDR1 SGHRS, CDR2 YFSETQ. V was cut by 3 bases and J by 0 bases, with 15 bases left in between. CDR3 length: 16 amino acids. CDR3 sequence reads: CASSWTSTGLNTEAFF. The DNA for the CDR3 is TGCGCCAGCAGCTGGACCTCGACGGGGCTGAACACTGAAGCTTTCTTT.

The CDR3 DNA follows: TGTGCCAGTAGTATGTTTCTAACCTCCTACGAGCAGTACTTC. Its protein product is CASSMFLTSYEQYF. The V gene is TRBV19, the J gene TRBJ2-7; no reliable D call. The CDR3 contains 14 residues. Germline lookup yields CDR1 LNHDA and CDR2 SQIVND (reference sequence). V dropped 3 bases and J dropped 0 bases, with 9 bases sitting between them.

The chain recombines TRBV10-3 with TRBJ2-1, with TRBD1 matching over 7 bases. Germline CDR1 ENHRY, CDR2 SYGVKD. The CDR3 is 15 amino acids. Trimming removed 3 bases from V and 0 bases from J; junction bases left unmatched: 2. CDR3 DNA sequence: TGTGCCATCAGTGACGGGGACAGCTCCTACAATGAGCAGTTCTTC. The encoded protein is CAISDGDSSYNEQFF.

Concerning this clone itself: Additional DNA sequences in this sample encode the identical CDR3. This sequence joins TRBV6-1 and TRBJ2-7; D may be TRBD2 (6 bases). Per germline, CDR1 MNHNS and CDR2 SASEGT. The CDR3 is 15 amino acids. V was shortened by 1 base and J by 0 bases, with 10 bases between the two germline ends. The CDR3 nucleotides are TGTGCCAGCAGTGAAGTTGCCGGGGGCTCCTACGAGCAGTACTTC. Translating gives CASSEVAGGSYEQYF.

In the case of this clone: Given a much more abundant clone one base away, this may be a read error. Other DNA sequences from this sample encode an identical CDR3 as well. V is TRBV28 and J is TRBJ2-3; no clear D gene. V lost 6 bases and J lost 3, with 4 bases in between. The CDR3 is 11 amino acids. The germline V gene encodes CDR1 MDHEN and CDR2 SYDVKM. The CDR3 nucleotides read TGTGCCAGCAGCATAACAGATACGCAGTATTTT. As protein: CASSITDTQYF.

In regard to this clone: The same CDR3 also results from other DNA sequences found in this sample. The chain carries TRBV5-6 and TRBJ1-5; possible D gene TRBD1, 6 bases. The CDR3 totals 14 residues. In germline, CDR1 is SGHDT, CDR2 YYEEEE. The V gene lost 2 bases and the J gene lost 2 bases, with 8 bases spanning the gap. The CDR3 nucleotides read TGTGCCAGCAGCTTAGGGGGTGGCAATCAGCCCCAGCATTTT. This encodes CASSLGGGNQPQHF.

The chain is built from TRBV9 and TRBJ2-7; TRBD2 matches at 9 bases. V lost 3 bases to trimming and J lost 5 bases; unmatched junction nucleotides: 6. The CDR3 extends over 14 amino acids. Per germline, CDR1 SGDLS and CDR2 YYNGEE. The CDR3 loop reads CASSAAGGRDEQYF. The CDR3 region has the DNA TGTGCCAGCAGCGCAGCGGGGGGTCGGGACGAGCAGTACTTC.

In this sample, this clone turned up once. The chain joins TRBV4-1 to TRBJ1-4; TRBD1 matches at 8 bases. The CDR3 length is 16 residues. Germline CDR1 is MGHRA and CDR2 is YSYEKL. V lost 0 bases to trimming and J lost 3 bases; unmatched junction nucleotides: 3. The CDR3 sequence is CASSQDRTGSNEKLFF. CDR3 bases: TGCGCCAGCAGCCAAGATAGGACAGGGTCTAATGAAAAACTGTTTTTT.

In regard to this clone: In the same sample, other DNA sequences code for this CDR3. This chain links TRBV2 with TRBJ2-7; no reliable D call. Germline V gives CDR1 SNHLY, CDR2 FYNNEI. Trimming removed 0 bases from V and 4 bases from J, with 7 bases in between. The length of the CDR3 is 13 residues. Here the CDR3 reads CASSEAPSYEQYF. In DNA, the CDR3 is TGTGCCAGCAGTGAAGCTCCATCTTACGAGCAGTACTTC.

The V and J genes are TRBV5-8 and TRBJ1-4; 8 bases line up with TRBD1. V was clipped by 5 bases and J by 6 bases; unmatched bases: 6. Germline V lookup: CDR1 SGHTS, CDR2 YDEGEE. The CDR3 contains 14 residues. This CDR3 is CASRQDRVDEKLFF. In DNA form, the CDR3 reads TGTGCCAGCAGACAGGACAGGGTGGATGAAAAACTGTTTTTT.

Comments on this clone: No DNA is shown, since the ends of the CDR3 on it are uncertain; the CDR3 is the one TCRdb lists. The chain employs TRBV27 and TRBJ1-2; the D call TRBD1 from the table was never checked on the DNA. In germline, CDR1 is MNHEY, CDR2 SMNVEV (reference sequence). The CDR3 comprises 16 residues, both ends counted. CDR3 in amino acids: CASSFGPGGLNYGYTF.

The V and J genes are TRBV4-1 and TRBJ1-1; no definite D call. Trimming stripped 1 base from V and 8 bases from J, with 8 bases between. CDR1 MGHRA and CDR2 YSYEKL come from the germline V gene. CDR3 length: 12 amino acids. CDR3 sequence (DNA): TGCGCCAGCAGCCAAGTAGGGTGGGAAGCTTTCTTT. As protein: CASSQVGWEAFF.

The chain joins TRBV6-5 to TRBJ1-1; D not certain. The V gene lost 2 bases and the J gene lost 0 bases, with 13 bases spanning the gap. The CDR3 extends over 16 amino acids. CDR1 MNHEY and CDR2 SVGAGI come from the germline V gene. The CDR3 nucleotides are TGTGCCAGCAGTTACGCGGTGTCGGGTATGAACACTGAAGCTTTCTTT. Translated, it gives CASSYAVSGMNTEAFF.

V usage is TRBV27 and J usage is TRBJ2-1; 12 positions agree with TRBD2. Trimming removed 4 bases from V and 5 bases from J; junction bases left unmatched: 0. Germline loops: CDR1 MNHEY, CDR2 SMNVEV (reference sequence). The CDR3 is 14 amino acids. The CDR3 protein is CASSWTSGDNEQFF. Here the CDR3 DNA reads TGTGCCAGCAGTTGGACTAGCGGGGACAATGAGCAGTTCTTC.

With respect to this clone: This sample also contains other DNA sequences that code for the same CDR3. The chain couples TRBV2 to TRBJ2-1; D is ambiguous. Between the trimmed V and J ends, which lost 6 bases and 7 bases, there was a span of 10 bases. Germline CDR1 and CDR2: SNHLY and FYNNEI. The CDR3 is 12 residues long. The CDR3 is CASSLLGNEQFF. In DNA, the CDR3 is TGTGCCAGCAGCCTACTGGGAAATGAGCAGTTCTTC.

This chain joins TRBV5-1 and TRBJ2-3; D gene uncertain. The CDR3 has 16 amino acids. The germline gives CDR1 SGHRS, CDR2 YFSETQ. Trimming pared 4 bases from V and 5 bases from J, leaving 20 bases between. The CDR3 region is CASSPNFLGLLDTQYF. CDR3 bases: TGCGCCAGCAGCCCAAACTTCTTAGGTCTCTTAGATACGCAGTATTTT.

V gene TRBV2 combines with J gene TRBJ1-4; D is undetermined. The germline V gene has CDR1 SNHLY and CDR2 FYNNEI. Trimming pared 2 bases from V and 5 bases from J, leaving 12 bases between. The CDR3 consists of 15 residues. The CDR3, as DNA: TGTGCCAGCAGTGAACTGGGGTCCTTAAATGAAAAACTGTTTTTT. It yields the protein CASSELGSLNEKLFF. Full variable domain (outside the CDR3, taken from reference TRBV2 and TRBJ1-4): EPEVTQTPSHQVTQMGQEVILRCVPISNHLYFYWYRQILGQKVEFLVSFYNNEISEKSEIFDDQFSVERPDGSNFTLKIRSTKLEDSAMYFCASSELGSLNEKLFFGSGTQLSVL.

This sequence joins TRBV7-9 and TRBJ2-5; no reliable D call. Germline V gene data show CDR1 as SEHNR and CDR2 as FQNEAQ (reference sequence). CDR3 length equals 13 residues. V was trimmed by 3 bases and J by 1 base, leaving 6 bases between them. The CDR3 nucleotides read TGTGCCAGCAGCTTTCTAGGCCAAGAGACCCAGTACTTC. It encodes CASSFLGQETQYF.

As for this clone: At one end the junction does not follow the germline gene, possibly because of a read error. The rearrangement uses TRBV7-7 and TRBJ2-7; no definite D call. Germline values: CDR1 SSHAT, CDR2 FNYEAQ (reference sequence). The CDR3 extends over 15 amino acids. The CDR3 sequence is CASSLGSESSYEQYF. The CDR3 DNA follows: TGTGCTAGCAGCTTAGGGTCGGAGAGCTCCTACGAGCAGTACTTC.